This T cell receptor (beta chain) stems from a study of identical twins. Template switching added a universal primer site; cDNA carried unique molecular identifiers. Via MiXCR, TCRdb re-called the 5' RACE reads, giving one row per CDR3 protein. The sample records 200,000 to 250,000 distinct CDR3 sequences, over 9.5% being singletons. Study conclusions and caveats: Excess sharing between twins was weaker in beta out-of-frame sequences. Reduced insertions were recorded for abundant cord blood beta clonotypes, with no such pattern in memory repertoires. Out-of-frame alpha sequences that twins shared showed excess low generation probability.

The junction had 10 bases not matched to a gene; V was cut back by 0 bases and J by 5 bases. This CDR3 has 16 amino acids. Germline loops: CDR1 MGHRA, CDR2 YSYEKL. This clonotype was recorded a few times. Its specificity is unknown. The source material was memory T cells sorted from blood. This sequence joins TRBV4-1 and TRBJ2-7, with TRBD2 matching 7 bases. This TCR was recovered from a man aged 45 to 65 in good health. The CDR3 DNA reads TGCGCCAGCAGCCAAGATTTAGGACTAGGTCGAGACGAGCAGTACTTC. Protein product: CASSQDLGLGRDEQYF.